Listed below are T cell receptor beta chains from one sample, sequenced in a study of cytomegalovirus exposure and HLA in healthy donors. Data came from immunoSEQ multiplex PCR; TCRdb stores just in-frame clones and leaves some out. This sample has some 310,000 clones, with 88% found just once. The sample comprised PBMCs. The source is a young man in good health and CMV-seronegative. Each CDR3 is given with its conserved first and last residue. The D gene is left open where the match is weak. The size field is filled for only some rows; it gives once, few, many or a size class.

j_gene: TRBJ1-5
d_gene: -
v_gene: TRBV6-6
abundance: -
CDR3nt: TGTGCCAGCACCCAGGGTGATCAGCCCCAGCATTTT
CDR3aa: CASTQGDQPQHF

j_gene: TRBJ1-2
d_gene: TRBD1
v_gene: TRBV27
abundance: once
CDR3nt: TGTGCCAGCAGTTCCACCGGGACAGGGGACTATGGCTACACCTTC
CDR3aa: CASSSTGTGDYGYTF

j_gene: TRBJ1-1
d_gene: TRBD1
v_gene: TRBV5-1
abundance: -
CDR3nt: TGCGCCAGCAGCTCACCCGGGACAGGGGGCGCTCGGACTGAAGCTTTCTTT
CDR3aa: CASSSPGTGGARTEAFF

j_gene: TRBJ1-1
d_gene: -
v_gene: TRBV6-1
abundance: -
CDR3nt: TGTGCCAGCAGTCGGAACACTGAAGCTTTCTTT
CDR3aa: CASSRNTEAFF

j_gene: TRBJ1-1
d_gene: -
v_gene: TRBV6-5
abundance: once
CDR3nt: TGTGCCAGCAGTTACCCTGGGACACTGAACACTGAAGCTTTCTTT
CDR3aa: CASSYPGTLNTEAFF

j_gene: TRBJ1-5
d_gene: TRBD1
v_gene: TRBV6-5
abundance: -
CDR3nt: TGTGCCAGCAGTTACGACAGGGTGAATCAGCCCCAGCATTTT
CDR3aa: CASSYDRVNQPQHF

j_gene: TRBJ2-3
d_gene: TRBD2
v_gene: TRBV10-3
abundance: -
CDR3nt: TGTGCCATCACCCCAGCGGGAACAGATACGCAGTATTTT
CDR3aa: CAITPAGTDTQYF

j_gene: TRBJ1-5
d_gene: TRBD1
v_gene: TRBV5-6
abundance: once
CDR3nt: TGTGCCAGCAGCTCGCAAGGGGACAGGGGTCAGCCCCAGCATTTT
CDR3aa: CASSSQGDRGQPQHF

j_gene: TRBJ1-5
d_gene: -
v_gene: TRBV21-1
abundance: -
CDR3nt: TGTGCCAGCAGCATGACCCCCGGAACCGAGGCCTATAGCAATCAGCCCCAGCATTTT
CDR3aa: CASSMTPGTEAYSNQPQHF

j_gene: TRBJ2-7
d_gene: -
v_gene: TRBV25-1
abundance: -
CDR3nt: TGTGCCAGCAGTAACCAGGGGAACGAGCAGTACTTC
CDR3aa: CASSNQGNEQYF

j_gene: TRBJ2-1
d_gene: -
v_gene: TRBV9
abundance: -
CDR3nt: TGTGCCAGCAGCGGTACAGGGAACTACAATGAGCAGTTCTTC
CDR3aa: CASSGTGNYNEQFF

j_gene: TRBJ2-7
d_gene: TRBD2
v_gene: TRBV15
abundance: -
CDR3nt: TGTGCCACCAGCAGATCGGGGGGAGGGGTGAGAGAGCAGTACTTC
CDR3aa: CATSRSGGGVREQYF

j_gene: TRBJ1-1
d_gene: -
v_gene: TRBV19
abundance: -
CDR3nt: TGTGCCAGTAGTAGACGGACAGTCACTGAAGCTTTCTTT
CDR3aa: CASSRRTVTEAFF

j_gene: TRBJ2-5
d_gene: TRBD2
v_gene: TRBV6-5
abundance: -
CDR3nt: TGTGCCAGCAGTTTAGCGGGGGCCTTCCAAGAGACCCAGTACTTC
CDR3aa: CASSLAGAFQETQYF

j_gene: TRBJ1-1
d_gene: TRBD1
v_gene: TRBV9
abundance: -
CDR3nt: TGTGCCAGCAGCGCGACAGGGACGGGGACTGAAGCTTTCTTT
CDR3aa: CASSATGTGTEAFF